This T cell receptor (beta chain) was recorded in a study of blood T cell repertoires in COVID-19. This CDR3 has 15 amino acids. The junction had 6 bases not matched to a gene; V was cut back by 0 bases and J by 5 bases. CDR1 and CDR2 from the germline V gene are LGHNA and YSLEER. Clinical histories supplied by participants themselves formed the basis of cohort assignment. Sequenced by immunoSEQ multiplex PCR; TCRdb stores in-frame clones only, minus some. The data hold approximately 260,000 clones, with roughly 84% observed a single time. The receptor was isolated from a woman in her 50s who had been exposed to COVID-19. Sequencing used PBMCs or T cells enriched from blood (not recorded which). The chain has TRBV4-3 and TRBJ1-2; the match to TRBD1 covers 7 bases. CDR3 amino acids: CASSQDRDSAYGYTF. CDR3 nucleotides: TGCGCCAGCAGCCAAGATAGGGACAGCGCGTATGGCTACACCTTC.